This entry is about one T cell receptor beta chain. TCRdb ran MiXCR on the 5' RACE reads and lists one entry per CDR3 protein. The sample has 18,000 or so distinct CDR3 sequences, about 19% seen once. The data are from a study of HIV-infected patients and healthy controls. The CDR3 covers 15 residues. V dropped 6 bases and J dropped 4; count of bases not matched to a gene: 4. CDR1 and CDR2 from the germline V gene are MDHEN and SYDVKM. This receptor was obtained from a human donor in good health. The chain recombines TRBV28 with TRBJ2-3; 13 bases are shared with TRBD2. The sample comprised CD8+ T cells from blood. CDR3 region: CASSRTSGGPDTQYF. CDR3 DNA: TGTGCCAGCAGCCGGACTAGCGGGGGCCCAGATACGCAGTATTTT. Full variable domain (outside the CDR3, taken from reference TRBV28 and TRBJ2-3): DVKVTQSSRYLVKRTGEKVFLECVQDMDHENMFWYRQDPGLGLRLIYFSYDVKMKEKGDIPEGYSVSREKKERFSLILESASTNQTSMYLCASSRTSGGPDTQYFGPGTRLTVL.